This section outlines one TCR beta chain sequence together with its context. The sample belongs to a study of cytomegalovirus exposure and HLA in healthy donors. The PCR employed 60 Vbeta primers together with 13 Jbeta primers. Only in-frame clones appear in the TCRdb table, and some are missing; sequencing was by immunoSEQ multiplex PCR. The table has 150,000 or so clones, 78% seen once; the top ten hold approximately 3.4%. This receptor was obtained from a woman aged 45-60 years in good health and CMV-seropositive. The sequencing sample was made of PBMCs.

DNA of the CDR3: TGTGCCAGCAGACTGGGGGACAGAACTTACGAGCAGTACTTC. Its translation: CASRLGDRTYEQYF. The V call is TRBV28, the J call TRBJ2-7, with 7 bases lining up with TRBD1. CDR3 length: 14 residues. CDR1 and CDR2 from the germline V gene are MDHEN and SYDVKM. V was pared by 6 bases and J by 4 bases, with 9 bases of the junction left unmatched.